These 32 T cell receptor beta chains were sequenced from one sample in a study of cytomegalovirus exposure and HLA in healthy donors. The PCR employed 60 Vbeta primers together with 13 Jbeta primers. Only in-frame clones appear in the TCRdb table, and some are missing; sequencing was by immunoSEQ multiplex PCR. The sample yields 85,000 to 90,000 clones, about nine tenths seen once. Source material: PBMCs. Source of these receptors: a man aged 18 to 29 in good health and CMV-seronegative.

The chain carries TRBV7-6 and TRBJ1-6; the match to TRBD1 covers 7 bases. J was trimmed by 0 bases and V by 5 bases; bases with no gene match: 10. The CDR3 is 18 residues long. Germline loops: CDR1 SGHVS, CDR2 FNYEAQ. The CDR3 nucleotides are TGTGCCAGCAGCCCACAGGGGATGGGGAGCTCCTATAATTCACCCCTCCACTTT. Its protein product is CASSPQGMGSSYNSPLHF.

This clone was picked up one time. The CDR3 spells CAIAKGVLLSYEQYF. CDR3 in DNA: TGTGCCATCGCCAAAGGAGTATTGCTCTCCTACGAGCAGTACTTC. The chain is built from TRBV10-3 and TRBJ2-7; D uncertain. With 8 bases removed from V and 0 bases from J, the gap between germline ends came to 17 bases. The CDR3 extends over 15 amino acids. Germline assignment: CDR1 ENHRY and CDR2 SYGVKD.

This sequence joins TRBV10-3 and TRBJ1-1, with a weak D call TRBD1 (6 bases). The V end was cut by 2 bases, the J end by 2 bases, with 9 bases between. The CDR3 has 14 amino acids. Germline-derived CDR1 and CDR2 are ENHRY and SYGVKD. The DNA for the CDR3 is TGTGCCATCAGTGAGGGACAGAGAAACACTGAAGCTTTCTTT. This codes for CAISEGQRNTEAFF.

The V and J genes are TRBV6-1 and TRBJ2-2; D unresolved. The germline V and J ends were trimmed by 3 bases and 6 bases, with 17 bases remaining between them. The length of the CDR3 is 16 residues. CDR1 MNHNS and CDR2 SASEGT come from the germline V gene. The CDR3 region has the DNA TGTGCCAGCAGTGAGAGGTTTTCGGCCGCATCCGGGGAGCTGTTTTTT. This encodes CASSERFSAASGELFF.

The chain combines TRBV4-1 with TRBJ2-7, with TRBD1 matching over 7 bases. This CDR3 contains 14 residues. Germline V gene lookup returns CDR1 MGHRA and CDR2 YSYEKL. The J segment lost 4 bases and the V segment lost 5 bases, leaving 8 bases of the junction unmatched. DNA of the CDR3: TGCGCCAGCAGCGGCGTTGGCAGGGGGTACGAGCAGTACTTC. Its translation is CASSGVGRGYEQYF.

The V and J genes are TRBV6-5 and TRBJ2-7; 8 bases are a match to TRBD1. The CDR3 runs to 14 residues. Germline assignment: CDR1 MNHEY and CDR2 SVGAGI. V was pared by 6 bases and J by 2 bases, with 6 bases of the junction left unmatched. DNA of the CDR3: TGTGCCAGCAGAGGGGGACAGGATACCTACGAGCAGTACTTC. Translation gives CASRGGQDTYEQYF.

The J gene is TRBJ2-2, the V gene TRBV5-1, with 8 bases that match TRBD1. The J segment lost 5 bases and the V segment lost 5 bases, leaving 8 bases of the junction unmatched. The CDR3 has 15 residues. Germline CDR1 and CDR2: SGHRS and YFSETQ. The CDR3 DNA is TGCGCCAGCAGTTTCCGGACAGGGCCAACCGGGGAGCTGTTTTTT. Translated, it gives CASSFRTGPTGELFF.

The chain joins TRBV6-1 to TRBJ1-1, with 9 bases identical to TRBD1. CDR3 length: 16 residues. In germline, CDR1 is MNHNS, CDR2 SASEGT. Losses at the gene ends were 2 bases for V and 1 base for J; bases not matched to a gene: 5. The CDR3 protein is CASSEIRGQGNTEAFF. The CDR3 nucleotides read TGTGCCAGCAGTGAAATCCGGGGACAGGGGAACACTGAAGCTTTCTTT.

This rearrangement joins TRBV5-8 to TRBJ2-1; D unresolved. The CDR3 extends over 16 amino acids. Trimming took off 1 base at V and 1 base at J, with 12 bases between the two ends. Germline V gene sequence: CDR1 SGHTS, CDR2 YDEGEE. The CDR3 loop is CASSLSNGRSYNEQFF. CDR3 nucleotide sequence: TGTGCCAGCAGCTTGTCAAACGGTCGGTCCTACAATGAGCAGTTCTTC.

CDR3 bases: TGTGCCAGCAGCATCGGACAGGGGCTCATGGATGAGCAGTTCTTC. This gives the protein CASSIGQGLMDEQFF. V gene TRBV7-3 combines with J gene TRBJ2-1, with 9 bases matching TRBD1. V lost 5 bases to trimming and J lost 8 bases; unmatched junction nucleotides: 10. Germline V CDR1 and CDR2: SGHTA, FQGTGA. The CDR3 totals 15 residues. The complete variable domain, with remaining parts taken from reference TRBV7-3 and TRBJ2-1, reads GAGVSQTPSNKVTEKGKYVELRCDPISGHTALYWYRQSLGQGPEFLIYFQGTGAADDSGLPNDRFFAVRPEGSVSTLKIQRTERGDSAVYLCASSIGQGLMDEQFFGPGTRLTVL.

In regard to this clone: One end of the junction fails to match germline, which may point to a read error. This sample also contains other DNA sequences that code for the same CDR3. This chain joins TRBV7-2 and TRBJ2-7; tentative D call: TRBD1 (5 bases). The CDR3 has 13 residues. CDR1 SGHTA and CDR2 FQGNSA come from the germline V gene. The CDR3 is CASSLQVLHEQYF. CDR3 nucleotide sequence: TGCGCCAGCAGCTTACAGGTTCTACACGAGCAGTACTTC. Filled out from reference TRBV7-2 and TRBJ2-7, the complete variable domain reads GAGVSQSPSNKVTEKGKDVELRCDPISGHTALYWYRQSLGQGLEFLIYFQGNSAPDKSGLPSDRFSAERTGGSVSTLTIQRTQQEDSAVYLCASSLQVLHEQYFGPGTRLTVT.

DNA for the CDR3: TGTGCCAGCTCCCGGAGCCGACAGGTTTCCCGTCCGATCCCCAATTCACCCCTCCACTTT. It encodes CASSRSRQVSRPIPNSPLHF. The chain employs TRBV18 and TRBJ1-6; a weak D match, TRBD1 (6 bases). This CDR3 comprises 20 residues. Germline V lookup: CDR1 KGHSH, CDR2 LQKENI. Trimming removed 6 bases at V and 7 bases at J, with 31 bases between.

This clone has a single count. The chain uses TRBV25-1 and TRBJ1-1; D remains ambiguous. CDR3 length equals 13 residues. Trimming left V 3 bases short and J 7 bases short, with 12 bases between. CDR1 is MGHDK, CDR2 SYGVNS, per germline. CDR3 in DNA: TGTGCCAGCAGTGAGAACGAAGAGCATGAAGCTTTCTTT. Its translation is CASSENEEHEAFF.

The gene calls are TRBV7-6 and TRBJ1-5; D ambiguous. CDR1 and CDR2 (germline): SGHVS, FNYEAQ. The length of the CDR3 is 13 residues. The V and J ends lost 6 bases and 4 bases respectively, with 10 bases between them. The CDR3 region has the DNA TGTGCCAGCAGTCGGGAGAGAAATCAGCCCCAGCATTTT. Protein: CASSRERNQPQHF.

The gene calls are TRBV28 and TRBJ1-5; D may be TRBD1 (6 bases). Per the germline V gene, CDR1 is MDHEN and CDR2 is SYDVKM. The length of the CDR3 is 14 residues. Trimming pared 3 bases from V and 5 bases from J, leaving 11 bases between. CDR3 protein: CASSFRTAHQPQHF. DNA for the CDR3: TGTGCCAGCAGTTTTAGGACAGCTCATCAGCCCCAGCATTTT.

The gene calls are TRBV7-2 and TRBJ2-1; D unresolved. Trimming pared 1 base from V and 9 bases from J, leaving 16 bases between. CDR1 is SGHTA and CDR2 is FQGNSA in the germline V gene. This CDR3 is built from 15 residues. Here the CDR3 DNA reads TGTGCCAGCAGCTTAGATAGAGCTCTTCGGTCTGAGCAGTTCTTC. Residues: CASSLDRALRSEQFF.

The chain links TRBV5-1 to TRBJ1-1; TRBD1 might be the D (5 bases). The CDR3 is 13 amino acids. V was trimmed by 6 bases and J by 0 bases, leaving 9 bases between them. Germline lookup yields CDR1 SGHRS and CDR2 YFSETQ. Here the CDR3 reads CASKGQLNTEAFF. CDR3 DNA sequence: TGCGCCAGCAAGGGGCAGTTGAACACTGAAGCTTTCTTT.

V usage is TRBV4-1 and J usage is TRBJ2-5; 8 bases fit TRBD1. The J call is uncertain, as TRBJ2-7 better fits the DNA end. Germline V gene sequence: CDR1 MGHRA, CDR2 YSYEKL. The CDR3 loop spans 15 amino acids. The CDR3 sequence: CASSQPGGQAYEQYF. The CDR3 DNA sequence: TGCGCCAGCAGCCAACCCGGGGGACAGGCCTACGAGCAGTACTTC.

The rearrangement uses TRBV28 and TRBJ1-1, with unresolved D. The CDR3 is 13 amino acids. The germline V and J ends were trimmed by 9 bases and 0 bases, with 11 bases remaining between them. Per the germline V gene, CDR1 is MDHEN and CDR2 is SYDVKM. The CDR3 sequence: CASRSAMNTEAFF. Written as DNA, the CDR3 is TGTGCCAGTAGGAGTGCCATGAACACTGAAGCTTTCTTT.

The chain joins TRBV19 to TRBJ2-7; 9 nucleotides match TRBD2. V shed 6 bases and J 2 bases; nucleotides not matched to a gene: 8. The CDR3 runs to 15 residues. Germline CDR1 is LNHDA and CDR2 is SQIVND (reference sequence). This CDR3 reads CASSPTSGPPYEQYF. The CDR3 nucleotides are TGTGCCAGTAGCCCCACTAGCGGGCCGCCCTACGAGCAGTACTTC.

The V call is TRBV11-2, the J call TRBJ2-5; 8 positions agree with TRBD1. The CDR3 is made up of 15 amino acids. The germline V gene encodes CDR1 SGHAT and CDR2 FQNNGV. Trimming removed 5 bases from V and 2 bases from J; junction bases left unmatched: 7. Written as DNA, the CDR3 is TGTGCCAGCAGCCCAGCAGGGGGCAAGCAAGAGACCCAGTACTTC. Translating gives CASSPAGGKQETQYF.

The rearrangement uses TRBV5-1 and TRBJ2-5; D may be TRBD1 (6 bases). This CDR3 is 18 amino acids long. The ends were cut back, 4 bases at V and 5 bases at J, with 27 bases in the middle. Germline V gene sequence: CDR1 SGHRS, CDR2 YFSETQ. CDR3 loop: CASSPLSSGHRVGETQYF. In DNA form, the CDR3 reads TGCGCCAGCAGCCCTCTGTCGTCGGGACACAGGGTCGGGGAGACCCAGTACTTC. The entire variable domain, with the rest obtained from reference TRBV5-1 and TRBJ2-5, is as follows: KAGVTQTPRYLIKTRGQQVTLSCSPISGHRSVSWYQQTPGQGLQFLFEYFSETQRNKGNFPGRFSGRQFSNSRSEMNVSTLELGDSALYLCASSPLSSGHRVGETQYFGPGTRLLVL.

CDR3 in amino acids: CASSSLTGKVEKLFF. CDR3 in DNA: TGTGCCAGCAGCTCCTTGACAGGGAAGGTTGAAAAACTGTTTTTT. The chain employs TRBV7-2 and TRBJ1-4; 7 bases line up with TRBD1. The J segment lost 7 bases and the V segment lost 4 bases, leaving 9 bases of the junction unmatched. This CDR3 has 15 residues. Germline CDR1 is SGHTA and CDR2 is FQGNSA.

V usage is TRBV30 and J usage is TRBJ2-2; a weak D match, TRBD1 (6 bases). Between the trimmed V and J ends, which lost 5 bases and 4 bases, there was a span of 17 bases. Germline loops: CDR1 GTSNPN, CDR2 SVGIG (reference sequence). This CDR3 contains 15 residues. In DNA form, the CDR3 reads TGTGCCTGGGGGGGCCTAGTCCCCCGCACCGGGGAGCTGTTTTTT. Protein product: CAWGGLVPRTGELFF.

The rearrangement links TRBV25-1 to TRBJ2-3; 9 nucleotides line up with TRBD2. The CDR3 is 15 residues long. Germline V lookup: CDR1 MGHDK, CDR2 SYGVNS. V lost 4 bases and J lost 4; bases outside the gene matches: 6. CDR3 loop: CASSGVAGEADTQYF. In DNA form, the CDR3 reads TGTGCCAGCAGTGGGGTAGCGGGAGAGGCAGATACGCAGTATTTT.

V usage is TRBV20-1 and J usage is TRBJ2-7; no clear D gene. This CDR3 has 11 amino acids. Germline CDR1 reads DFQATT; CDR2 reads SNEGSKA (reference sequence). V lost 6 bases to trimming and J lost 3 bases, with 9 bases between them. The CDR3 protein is CSAGVLYEQYF. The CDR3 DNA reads TGCAGTGCCGGAGTGCTCTACGAGCAGTACTTC.

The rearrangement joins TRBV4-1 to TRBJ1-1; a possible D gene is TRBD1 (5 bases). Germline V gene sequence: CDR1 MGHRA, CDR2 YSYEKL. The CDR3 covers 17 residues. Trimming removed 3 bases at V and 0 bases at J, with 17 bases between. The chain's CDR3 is CASSHETPGGLNTEAFF. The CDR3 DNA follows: TGCGCCAGCAGCCACGAGACCCCGGGGGGTTTGAACACTGAAGCTTTCTTT.

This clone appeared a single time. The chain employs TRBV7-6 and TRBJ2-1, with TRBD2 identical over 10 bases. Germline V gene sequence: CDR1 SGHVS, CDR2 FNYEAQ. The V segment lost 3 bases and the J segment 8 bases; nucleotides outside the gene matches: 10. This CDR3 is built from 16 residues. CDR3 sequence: CASSLETGLAFYEQFF. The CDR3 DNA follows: TGTGCCAGCAGCTTGGAGACGGGACTAGCGTTTTATGAGCAGTTCTTC.

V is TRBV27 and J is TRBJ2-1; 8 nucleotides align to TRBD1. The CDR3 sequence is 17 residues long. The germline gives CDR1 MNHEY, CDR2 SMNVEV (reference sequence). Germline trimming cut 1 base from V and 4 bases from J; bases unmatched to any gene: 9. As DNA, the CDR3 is TGTGCCAGCAGTTTATTCGCCCGGACAGGGAGTTACAATGAGCAGTTCTTC. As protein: CASSLFARTGSYNEQFF.

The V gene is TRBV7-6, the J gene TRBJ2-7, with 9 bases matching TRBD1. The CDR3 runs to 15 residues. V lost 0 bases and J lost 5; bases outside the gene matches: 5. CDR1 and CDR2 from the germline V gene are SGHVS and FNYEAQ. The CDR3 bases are TGTGCCAGCAGCTTAGCCGGGGACAGGGTTAACGAGCAGTACTTC. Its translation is CASSLAGDRVNEQYF.

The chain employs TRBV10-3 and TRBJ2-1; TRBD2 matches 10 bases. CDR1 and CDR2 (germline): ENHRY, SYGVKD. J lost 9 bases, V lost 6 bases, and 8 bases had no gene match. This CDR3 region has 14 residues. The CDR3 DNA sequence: TGTGCCATCAGCCCCGGACTAGCGGAGGTTGAGCAGTTCTTC. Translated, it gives CAISPGLAEVEQFF.

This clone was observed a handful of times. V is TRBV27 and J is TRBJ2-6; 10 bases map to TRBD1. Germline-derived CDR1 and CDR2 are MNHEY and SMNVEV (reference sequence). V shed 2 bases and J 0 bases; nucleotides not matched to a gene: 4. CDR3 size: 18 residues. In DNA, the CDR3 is TGTGCCAGCAGTTTAGGGGACAGGGGACGCTCTGGGGCCAACGTCCTGACTTTC. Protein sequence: CASSLGDRGRSGANVLTF.